The 32 T cell receptor beta chains presented below share a single source sample, sequenced in a study of blood T cell repertoires in COVID-19. Repertoires were generated with immunoSEQ multiplex PCR, while TCRdb's copy carries only in-frame clones and drops some. Of about 480,000 clones in the sample, roughly 90% were seen once. The specimen was PBMCs or T cells enriched from blood (not recorded which). Source of these receptors: a woman between 40 and 50 years old who had recovered from COVID-19.

This clone was found once. The chain joins TRBV18 to TRBJ1-2; no firm D call. Germline CDR1 and CDR2: KGHSH and LQKENI. The V end lost 3 bases, the J end lost 4 bases, and 12 bases lay between the germline ends. This CDR3 region has 14 residues. In DNA form, the CDR3 reads TGTGCCAGCTCACCCGAAGCCCCGGTCTATGGCTACACCTTC. This translates into CASSPEAPVYGYTF.

V and J are TRBV5-5 and TRBJ2-1; tentative D call: TRBD2 (5 bases). Deletions cut 4 bases from V and 4 bases from J, with 12 bases between. Germline V lookup: CDR1 SGHKS, CDR2 YYEKEE (reference sequence). The CDR3 contains 14 residues. In DNA, the CDR3 is TGTGCCAGCAGCGCCCAACTAGATTACAATGAGCAGTTCTTC. Its protein product is CASSAQLDYNEQFF.

V is TRBV2 and J is TRBJ1-2; no definite D call. This CDR3 is 15 amino acids long. V lost 4 bases to trimming and J lost 4 bases, with 16 bases between them. CDR1 is SNHLY and CDR2 is FYNNEI in the germline V gene. The CDR3 loop reads CASSALGEGTYGYTF. The CDR3, as DNA: TGTGCCAGCAGTGCCTTGGGAGAGGGAACCTATGGCTACACCTTC. The full variable domain, in which reference TRBV2 and TRBJ1-2 provide the parts outside the CDR3, is EPEVTQTPSHQVTQMGQEVILRCVPISNHLYFYWYRQILGQKVEFLVSFYNNEISEKSEIFDDQFSVERPDGSNFTLKIRSTKLEDSAMYFCASSALGEGTYGYTFGSGTRLTVV.

The chain joins TRBV7-9 to TRBJ2-1, with 7 positions matching TRBD1. The CDR3 consists of 15 residues. Trimming at V came to 5 bases and at J to 8 bases, leaving 12 bases not matched to a gene. CDR1 and CDR2 (germline): SEHNR, FQNEAQ (reference sequence). Written as DNA, the CDR3 is TGTGCCAGCAGCGCTACAGGGGCGCACTCCCATGAGCAGTTCTTC. Translation: CASSATGAHSHEQFF.

Concerning this clone itself: This specimen includes other DNA sequences encoding the same CDR3. V usage is TRBV3-1 (or the pseudogene TRBV3-2) and J usage is TRBJ1-4; D ambiguous. Germline V gene data show CDR1 as LGHDT and CDR2 as YNNKEL (reference sequence). The CDR3 covers 16 residues. Trimming pared 0 bases from V and 6 bases from J, leaving 14 bases between. The CDR3 DNA follows: TGTGCCAGCAGCCAAGATCAGACCGGGGATGATGAAAAACTGTTTTTT. Encoded protein: CASSQDQTGDDEKLFF.

J is TRBJ2-2 and V is TRBV27; the D gene is possibly TRBD1 (6 bases). The CDR3 covers 14 residues. Germline CDR1 MNHEY, CDR2 SMNVEV (reference sequence). The V and J ends lost 4 bases and 3 bases respectively, with 9 bases between them. CDR3 loop: CASSYGQYTGELFF. CDR3 sequence (DNA): TGTGCCAGCAGTTACGGACAGTACACCGGGGAGCTGTTTTTT.

The chain links TRBV25-1 to TRBJ2-1, with a tentative D call TRBD1 (5 bases). Germline loops: CDR1 MGHDK, CDR2 SYGVNS. V was clipped by 4 bases and J by 6 bases, with 10 bases between them. The CDR3 is 13 residues long. CDR3 residues: CASSAAGFNEQFF. The CDR3 nucleotides are TGTGCCAGCAGTGCTGCAGGGTTCAATGAGCAGTTCTTC.

J is TRBJ2-3 and V is TRBV19; no firm D call. Trimming stripped 0 bases from V and 6 bases from J, with 13 bases between. The CDR3 is 15 amino acids. Germline assignment: CDR1 LNHDA and CDR2 SQIVND (reference sequence). Here the CDR3 reads CASSIDQNPGDTQYF. CDR3 DNA: TGTGCCAGTAGTATAGATCAGAACCCAGGCGATACGCAGTATTTT.

The V call is TRBV29-1, the J call TRBJ2-7; 8 nucleotides match TRBD2. Germline loops: CDR1 SQVTM, CDR2 ANQGSEA. This CDR3 region has 13 residues. Germline trimming cut 5 bases from V and 0 bases from J; bases unmatched to any gene: 3. CDR3 in DNA: TGCAGCGTTATCAGCGGGAGCTCCTACGAGCAGTACTTC. Translated: CSVISGSSYEQYF.

V usage is TRBV5-4 and J usage is TRBJ2-2; maybe TRBD1 (6 bases). Trimming left V 4 bases short and J 3 bases short, with 13 bases between. CDR3 length: 15 residues. Germline V gene data show CDR1 as SGHNT and CDR2 as YYREEE (reference sequence). CDR3 loop: CASSVQGFYTGELFF. CDR3 nucleotide sequence: TGTGCCAGCAGCGTACAGGGATTTTACACCGGGGAGCTGTTTTTT.

The rearrangement joins TRBV4-3 to TRBJ2-7, with TRBD2 matching 10 bases. V gave up 0 bases and J gave up 3 bases; unmatched junction bases: 8. Germline V gene lookup returns CDR1 LGHNA and CDR2 YSLEER. This CDR3 has 17 residues. The CDR3 DNA follows: TGCGCCAGCAGCCAAGATCTGGGTCTAGCGGGGGACTACGAGCAGTACTTC. Protein product: CASSQDLGLAGDYEQYF.

The chain uses TRBV14 and TRBJ2-1; perhaps TRBD2 as D (5 bases). From germline, CDR1 is SGHDN and CDR2 FVKESK. Trimming removed 1 base at V and 15 bases at J, with 19 bases between. The CDR3 sequence is 14 residues long. The CDR3 sequence is CASSQVTIPGYRFF. CDR3 DNA sequence: TGTGCCAGCAGCCAAGTGACTATTCCGGGATACAGGTTCTTC.

This sequence joins TRBV6-5 and TRBJ1-6; tentatively, D is TRBD1 (6 bases). CDR1 is MNHEY, CDR2 SVGAGI, per germline. Trimming took 0 bases from V and 15 from J, leaving 18 bases between them. CDR3 length equals 15 residues. CDR3 region: CASSYSIGGARDLHF. CDR3 bases: TGTGCCAGCAGTTACTCGATTGGGGGCGCAAGGGACCTCCACTTT.

This clone was picked up many times. The rearrangement joins TRBV6-1 to TRBJ1-5; TRBD1 matches at 8 bases. The germline V gene encodes CDR1 MNHNS and CDR2 SASEGT. The CDR3 has 15 residues. Losses at the gene ends were 3 bases for V and 11 bases for J; bases not matched to a gene: 12. Here the CDR3 DNA reads TGTGCCAGCAGTGACAGGGGCAGGGGGCAATACTCCCAGCATTTT. It translates to CASSDRGRGQYSQHF.

This chain links TRBV15 with TRBJ1-2; D gene ambiguous. Germline V gene data show CDR1 as LNHNV and CDR2 as YYDKDF (reference sequence). Trimming shortened V by 0 bases and J by 4 bases, and 12 bases separated the two germline ends. The CDR3 is 15 residues long. CDR3: CATSRDVKPSYGYTF. The CDR3 DNA sequence: TGTGCCACCAGCAGAGATGTAAAGCCTAGCTATGGCTACACCTTC.

This chain uses TRBV2 with TRBJ2-7, with TRBD1 as a possible D gene (5 bases). This CDR3 comprises 14 residues. CDR1 and CDR2 from the germline V gene are SNHLY and FYNNEI. Trimming removed 7 bases at V and 2 bases at J, with 15 bases between. The CDR3 region is CASIQEGAPYEQYF. The CDR3 DNA follows: TGTGCCAGCATCCAAGAAGGGGCCCCCTACGAGCAGTACTTC.

This chain uses TRBV19 with TRBJ1-1; D call uncertain. The CDR3 is made up of 15 amino acids. V was cut by 3 bases and J by 0 bases, with 11 bases left in between. Germline V gene lookup returns CDR1 LNHDA and CDR2 SQIVND (reference sequence). The CDR3 region is CASSIGPGLNTEAFF. CDR3 in DNA: TGTGCCAGTAGTATCGGCCCGGGTTTGAACACTGAAGCTTTCTTT.

This clone has only one observation. DNA for the CDR3: TGTGCCAGCAGCTCACCGGCTAGCGGATACAATGAGCAGTTCTTC. It translates to CASSSPASGYNEQFF. V is TRBV4-2 and J is TRBJ2-1, with 7 bases aligning to TRBD2. Trimming cost V 5 bases and J 4 bases; bases outside gene matches: 8. The length of the CDR3 is 15 residues. Per germline, CDR1 LGHNA and CDR2 YNFKEQ.

The chain carries TRBV12-5 and TRBJ2-7; perhaps TRBD2 as D (7 bases). V lost 0 bases, J lost 3 bases, and 15 bases lay in between. Germline V CDR1 and CDR2: LGHNT, FRNRAP. This CDR3 comprises 16 residues. The CDR3 nucleotides are TGTGCTAGTGGTTTGGTACAGGGCGGGAGCTTCTACGAGCAGTACTTC. Translation gives CASGLVQGGSFYEQYF.

The chain recombines TRBV5-1 with TRBJ1-1, with 8 bases matching TRBD1. The CDR3 has 14 residues. Germline V gene lookup returns CDR1 SGHRS and CDR2 YFSETQ. The J segment lost 3 bases and the V segment lost 5 bases, leaving 6 bases of the junction unmatched. The CDR3 loop reads CASRYQGADTEAFF. The CDR3 nucleotides read TGCGCCAGCAGATATCAGGGGGCTGACACTGAAGCTTTCTTT.

The J gene is TRBJ1-5, the V gene TRBV2, with D unclear. The germline CDR1 and CDR2 sequences are SNHLY and FYNNEI. The CDR3 extends over 11 amino acids. V lost 6 bases to trimming and J lost 6 bases, with 6 bases between them. The CDR3 sequence is CASRSSQPQHF. For the CDR3, the DNA is TGTGCCAGCAGGTCGAGTCAGCCCCAGCATTTT.

This chain joins TRBV2 and TRBJ2-5; TRBD2 aligns across 8 bases. This CDR3 comprises 14 residues. CDR1 and CDR2 from the germline V gene are SNHLY and FYNNEI. V was clipped by 6 bases and J by 4 bases; unmatched bases: 7. Here the CDR3 reads CASRGTSLGETQYF. CDR3 DNA sequence: TGTGCCAGCAGGGGGACTAGTTTGGGAGAGACCCAGTACTTC.

This chain joins TRBV6-5 and TRBJ1-2; 7 positions agree with TRBD1. In germline, CDR1 is MNHEY, CDR2 SVGAGI. This CDR3 spans 13 amino acids. With 6 bases clipped from V and 4 bases from J, the junction kept 5 bases outside the gene matches. This CDR3 is CASRATGAYGYTF. CDR3 sequence (DNA): TGTGCCAGCAGGGCTACAGGGGCCTATGGCTACACCTTC.

This chain links TRBV6-4 with TRBJ2-3; 12 nucleotides align to TRBD1. This CDR3 comprises 15 residues. V shed 2 bases, J shed 4 bases, and the junction held 1 base outside the gene matches. Germline CDR1 MRHNA, CDR2 SNTAGT. The CDR3 DNA sequence: TGTGCCAGCAGTGACGGGACAGGGGGCGCAGATACGCAGTATTTT. Its translation: CASSDGTGGADTQYF.

The chain links TRBV7-2 to TRBJ1-4; 9 nucleotides align to TRBD1. The germline CDR1 and CDR2 sequences are SGHTA and FQGNSA. The ends lost 5 bases at V and 6 bases at J; junction bases unmatched: 10. The CDR3 loop spans 16 amino acids. The CDR3 DNA sequence: TGTGCCAGCAGCGCAACAGGGGGCTCAGTCTATGAAAAACTGTTTTTT. It encodes CASSATGGSVYEKLFF.

The chain has TRBV27 and TRBJ2-1; TRBD2 matches 8 bases. The CDR3 consists of 16 residues. Germline V CDR1 and CDR2: MNHEY, SMNVEV (reference sequence). After removal of 6 bases from V and 0 bases from J, the junction contained 7 bases not matched to a gene. The CDR3 here is CASRAGLASSYNEQFF. DNA for the CDR3: TGTGCCAGCAGAGCCGGACTAGCAAGCTCCTACAATGAGCAGTTCTTC.

The chain employs TRBV10-2 and TRBJ2-3, with D possibly matching TRBD2 (7 bases). The CDR3 sequence is 16 residues long. Trimming removed 6 bases from V and 2 bases from J, with 18 bases in between. Germline V gives CDR1 WSHSY, CDR2 SAAADI. Written as DNA, the CDR3 is TGCGCCAGCAGGAAACTAGGGAGGGGGGACACAGATACGCAGTATTTT. Translation gives CASRKLGRGDTDTQYF.

This chain connects TRBV7-8 to TRBJ2-3; D might be TRBD2 (7 bases). Looked up from germline, CDR1 is SGHVS and CDR2 is FQNEAQ. The CDR3 is made up of 16 amino acids. V gave up 2 bases and J gave up 2 bases, with 14 bases separating them. Here the CDR3 DNA reads TGTGCCAGCAGCTTATCACGGGGGGCCCACACAGATACGCAGTATTTT. Its protein is CASSLSRGAHTDTQYF.

The chain employs TRBV5-4 and TRBJ2-7; 11 bases line up with TRBD1. The CDR3 contains 14 residues. J gave up 5 bases and V 4 bases, and 5 bases lay outside the gene matches. CDR1 is SGHNT, CDR2 YYREEE, per germline (reference sequence). CDR3 amino acids: CASSRTGGNDEQYF. CDR3 DNA: TGTGCCAGCAGCCGGACAGGGGGCAACGACGAGCAGTACTTC.

The genes are TRBV5-1 and TRBJ2-7; tentatively, D is TRBD1 (6 bases). The CDR3 runs 14 residues. CDR1 is SGHRS, CDR2 YFSETQ, per germline. Between the trimmed V and J ends, which lost 5 bases and 0 bases, there was a span of 12 bases. The CDR3 region is CASRVTGSSYEQYF. As DNA, the CDR3 is TGCGCCAGCAGGGTGACAGGAAGCTCCTACGAGCAGTACTTC.

The rearrangement uses TRBV7-8 and TRBJ1-4; D gene ambiguous. This CDR3 region has 17 residues. Germline V gives CDR1 SGHVS, CDR2 FQNEAQ. The germline V and J ends were trimmed by 5 bases and 3 bases, with 19 bases remaining between them. Here the CDR3 reads CASSPVAFVEANEKLFF. The CDR3 bases are TGTGCCAGCAGCCCGGTGGCATTCGTGGAGGCTAATGAAAAACTGTTTTTT.

This clone is a singleton in its sample. Within the sample, other DNA sequences also encode this same CDR3. This chain joins TRBV18 and TRBJ1-1; 9 nucleotides align to TRBD1. Germline lookup yields CDR1 KGHSH and CDR2 LQKENI. The J segment lost 1 base and the V segment lost 4 bases, leaving 1 base of the junction unmatched. CDR3 length equals 14 residues. CDR3 residues: CASSRDRANTEAFF. In DNA form, the CDR3 reads TGTGCCAGCTCACGGGACAGGGCGAACACTGAAGCTTTCTTT.